Each of the 2 T cell receptor beta chains below was sequenced from the same sample in a study of cytomegalovirus exposure and HLA in healthy donors. The method was immunoSEQ multiplex PCR; TCRdb's version includes in-frame clones alone and lacks a portion of them. Here the sample spans fewer than 150,000 clones, about 87% being singletons. Sequenced: PBMCs. The receptors stem from a man aged 18-30 years in good health and CMV-seronegative.

The chain is built from TRBV7-2 and TRBJ2-1, with 11 bases lining up with TRBD2. CDR1 SGHTA and CDR2 FQGNSA come from the germline V gene. The CDR3 sequence is 15 residues long. V shed 5 bases, J shed 8 bases, and the junction held 8 bases outside the gene matches. CDR3 residues: CASSELAGVLYEQFF. For the CDR3, the DNA is TGTGCCAGCAGCGAACTAGCGGGGGTGCTCTATGAGCAGTTCTTC.

The chain links TRBV27 to TRBJ2-7, with D uncertain. CDR3 length: 13 amino acids. Trimming took 4 bases from V and 2 from J, leaving 9 bases between them. Germline loops: CDR1 MNHEY, CDR2 SMNVEV (reference sequence). CDR3: CASSSTSTYEQYF. DNA for the CDR3: TGTGCCAGCAGTTCCACAAGTACCTACGAGCAGTACTTC.